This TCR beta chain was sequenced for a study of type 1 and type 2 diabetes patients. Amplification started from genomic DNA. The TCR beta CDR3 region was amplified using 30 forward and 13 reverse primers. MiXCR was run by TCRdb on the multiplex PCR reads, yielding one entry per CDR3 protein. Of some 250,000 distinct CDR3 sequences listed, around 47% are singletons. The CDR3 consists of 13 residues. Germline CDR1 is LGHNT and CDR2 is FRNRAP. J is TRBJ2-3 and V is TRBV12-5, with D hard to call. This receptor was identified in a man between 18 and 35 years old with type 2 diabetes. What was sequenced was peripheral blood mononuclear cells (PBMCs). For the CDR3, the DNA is TGTGCCAGCAGTCCACAATACACAGATACGCAGTATTTT. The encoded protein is CASSPQYTDTQYF.